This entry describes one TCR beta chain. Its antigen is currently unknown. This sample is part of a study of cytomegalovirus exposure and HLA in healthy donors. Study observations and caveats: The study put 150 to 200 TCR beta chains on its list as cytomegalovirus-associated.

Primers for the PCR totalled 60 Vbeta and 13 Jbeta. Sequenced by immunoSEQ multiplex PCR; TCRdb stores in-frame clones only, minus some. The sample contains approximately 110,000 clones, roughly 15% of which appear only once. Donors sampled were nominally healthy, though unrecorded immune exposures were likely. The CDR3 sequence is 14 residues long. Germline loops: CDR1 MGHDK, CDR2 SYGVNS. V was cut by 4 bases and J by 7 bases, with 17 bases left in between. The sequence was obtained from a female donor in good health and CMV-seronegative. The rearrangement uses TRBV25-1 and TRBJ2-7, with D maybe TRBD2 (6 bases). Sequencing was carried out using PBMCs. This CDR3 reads CASSAERVGREQYF. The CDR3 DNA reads TGTGCCAGCAGTGCGGAGCGGGTGGGGAGAGAGCAGTACTTC.